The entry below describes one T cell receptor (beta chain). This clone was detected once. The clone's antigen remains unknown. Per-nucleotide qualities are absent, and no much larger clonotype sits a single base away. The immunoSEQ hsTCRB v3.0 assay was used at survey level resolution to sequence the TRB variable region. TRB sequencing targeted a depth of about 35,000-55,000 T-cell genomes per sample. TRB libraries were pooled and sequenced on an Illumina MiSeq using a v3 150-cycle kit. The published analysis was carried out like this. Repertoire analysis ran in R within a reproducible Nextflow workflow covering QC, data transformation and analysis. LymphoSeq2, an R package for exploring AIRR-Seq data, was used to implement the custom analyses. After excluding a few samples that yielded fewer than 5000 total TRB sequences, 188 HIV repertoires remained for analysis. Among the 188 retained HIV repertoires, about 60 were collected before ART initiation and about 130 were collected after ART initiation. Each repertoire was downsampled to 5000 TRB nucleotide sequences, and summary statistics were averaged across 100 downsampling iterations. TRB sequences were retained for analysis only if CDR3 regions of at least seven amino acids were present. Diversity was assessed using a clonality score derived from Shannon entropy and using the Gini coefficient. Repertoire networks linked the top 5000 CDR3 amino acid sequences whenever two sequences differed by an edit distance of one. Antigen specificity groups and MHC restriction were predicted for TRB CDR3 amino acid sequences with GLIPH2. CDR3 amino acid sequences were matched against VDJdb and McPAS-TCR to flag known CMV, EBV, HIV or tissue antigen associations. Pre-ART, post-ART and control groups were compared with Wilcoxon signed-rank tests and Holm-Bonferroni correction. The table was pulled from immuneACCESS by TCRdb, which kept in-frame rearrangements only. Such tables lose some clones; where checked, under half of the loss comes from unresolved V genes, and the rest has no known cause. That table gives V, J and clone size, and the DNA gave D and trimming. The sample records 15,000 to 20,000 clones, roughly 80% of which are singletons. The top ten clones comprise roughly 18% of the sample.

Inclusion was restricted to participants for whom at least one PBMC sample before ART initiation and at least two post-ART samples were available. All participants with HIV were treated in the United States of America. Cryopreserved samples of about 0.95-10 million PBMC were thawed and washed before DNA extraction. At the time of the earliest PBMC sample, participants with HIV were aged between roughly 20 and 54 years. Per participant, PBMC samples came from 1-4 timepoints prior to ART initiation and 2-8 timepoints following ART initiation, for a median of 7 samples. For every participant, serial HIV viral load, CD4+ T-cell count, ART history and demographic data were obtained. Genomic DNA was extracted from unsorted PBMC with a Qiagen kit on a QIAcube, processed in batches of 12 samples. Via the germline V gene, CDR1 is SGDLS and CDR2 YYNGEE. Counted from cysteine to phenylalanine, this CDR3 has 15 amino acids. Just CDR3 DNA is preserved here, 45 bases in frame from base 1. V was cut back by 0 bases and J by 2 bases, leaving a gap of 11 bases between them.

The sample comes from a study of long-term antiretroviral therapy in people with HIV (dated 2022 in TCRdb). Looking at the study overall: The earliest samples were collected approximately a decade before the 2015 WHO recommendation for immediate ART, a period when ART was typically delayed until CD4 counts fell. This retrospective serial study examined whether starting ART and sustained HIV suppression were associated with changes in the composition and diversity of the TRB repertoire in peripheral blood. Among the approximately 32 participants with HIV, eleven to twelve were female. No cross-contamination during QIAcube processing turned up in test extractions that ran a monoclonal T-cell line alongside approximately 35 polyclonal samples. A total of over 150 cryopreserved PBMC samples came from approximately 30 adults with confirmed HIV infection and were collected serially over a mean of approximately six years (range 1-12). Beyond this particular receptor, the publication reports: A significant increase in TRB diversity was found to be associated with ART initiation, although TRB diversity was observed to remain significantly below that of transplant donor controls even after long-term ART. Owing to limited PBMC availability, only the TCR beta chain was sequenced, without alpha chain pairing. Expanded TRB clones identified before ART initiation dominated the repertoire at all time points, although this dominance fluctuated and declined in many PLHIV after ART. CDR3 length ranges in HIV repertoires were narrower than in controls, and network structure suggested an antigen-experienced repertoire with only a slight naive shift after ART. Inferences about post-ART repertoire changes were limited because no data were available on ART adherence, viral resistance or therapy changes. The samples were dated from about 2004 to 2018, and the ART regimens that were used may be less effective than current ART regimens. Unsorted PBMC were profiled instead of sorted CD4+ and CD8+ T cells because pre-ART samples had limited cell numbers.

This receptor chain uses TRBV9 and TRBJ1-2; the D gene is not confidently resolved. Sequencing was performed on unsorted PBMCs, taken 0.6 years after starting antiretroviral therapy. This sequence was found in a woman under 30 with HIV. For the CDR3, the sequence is CASSVGAVGNYGYTF. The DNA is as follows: TGTGCCAGCAGCGTAGGAGCGGTTGGAAACTATGGCTACACCTTC.